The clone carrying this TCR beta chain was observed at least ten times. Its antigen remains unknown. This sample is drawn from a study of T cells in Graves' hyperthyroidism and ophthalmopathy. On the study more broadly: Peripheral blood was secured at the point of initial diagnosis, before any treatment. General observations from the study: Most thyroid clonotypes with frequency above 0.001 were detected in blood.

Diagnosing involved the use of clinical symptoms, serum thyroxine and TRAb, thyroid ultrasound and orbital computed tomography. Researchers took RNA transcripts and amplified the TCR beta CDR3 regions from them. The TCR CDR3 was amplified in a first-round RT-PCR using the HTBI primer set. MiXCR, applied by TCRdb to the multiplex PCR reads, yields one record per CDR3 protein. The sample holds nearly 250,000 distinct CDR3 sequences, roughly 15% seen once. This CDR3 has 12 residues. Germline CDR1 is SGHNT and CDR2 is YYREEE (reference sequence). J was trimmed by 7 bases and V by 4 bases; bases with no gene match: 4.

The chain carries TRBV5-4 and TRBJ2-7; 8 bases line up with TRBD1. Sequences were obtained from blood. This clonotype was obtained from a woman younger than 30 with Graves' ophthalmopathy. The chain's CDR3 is CASSRTGSEQYF. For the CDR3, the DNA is TGTGCCAGCAGCCGGACAGGGAGTGAGCAGTACTTC.